Each of the 32 T cell receptor beta chains below was sequenced from the same sample in a study of CD8+ T cells in alopecia areata. Treatment of the sample: oral pan-JAK inhibitor, 5-10 mg twice daily. RNA extraction and reverse transcription yielded cDNA as sequencing template. Using immunoSEQ multiplex PCR, the repertoire was profiled, and TCRdb retains in-frame clones only, with some absent. The table records some 200,000 clones, roughly 44% of them present only once. The sample here was CD4+ T cells sorted from blood, taken around week 36, from a patient treated with tofacitinib. Receptor source: a human donor with alopecia areata.

This clone was counted once. V usage is TRBV25-1 and J usage is TRBJ2-7; possibly TRBD2 for D (5 bases). Germline V gene sequence: CDR1 MGHDK, CDR2 SYGVNS. The V gene lost 0 bases and the J gene lost 7 bases, with 13 bases spanning the gap. The CDR3 contains 14 residues. The CDR3 region has the DNA TGTGCCAGCAGTGAATATCTGGGAACGGGGGAGCAGTACTTC. This sequence encodes CASSEYLGTGEQYF.

This clone was seen a handful of times. The J gene is TRBJ2-3, the V gene TRBV29-1; D might be TRBD1 (5 bases). V was shortened by 1 base and J by 11 bases, with 13 bases between the two germline ends. The CDR3 sequence is 12 residues long. CDR1 SQVTM and CDR2 ANQGSEA come from the germline V gene. The CDR3 protein is CSVEAAGPGQYF. CDR3 DNA: TGCAGCGTTGAAGCGGCAGGGCCGGGGCAGTATTTT.

A few counts support this clone. This chain joins TRBV29-1 and TRBJ2-1; no clear D. CDR3 length equals 14 residues. CDR1 SQVTM and CDR2 ANQGSEA come from the germline V gene. V lost 2 bases to trimming and J lost 0 bases, with 8 bases between them. This CDR3 is CSVERSSSYNEQFF. The DNA for the CDR3 is TGCAGCGTTGAAAGGTCTAGCTCCTACAATGAGCAGTTCTTC.

V usage is TRBV2 and J usage is TRBJ1-2; D gene unclear. Trimming stripped 1 base from V and 1 base from J, with 10 bases between. Germline V gene data show CDR1 as SNHLY and CDR2 as FYNNEI. The CDR3 runs 15 residues. The CDR3 DNA reads as TGTGCCAGCAGTGAAGGGGGTAAAAGTAACTATGGCTACACCTTC. It translates to CASSEGGKSNYGYTF. The variable domain in full, with the rest retrieved from reference TRBV2 and TRBJ1-2, is EPEVTQTPSHQVTQMGQEVILRCVPISNHLYFYWYRQILGQKVEFLVSFYNNEISEKSEIFDDQFSVERPDGSNFTLKIRSTKLEDSAMYFCASSEGGKSNYGYTFGSGTRLTVV.

The rearrangement links TRBV4-1 to TRBJ1-2, with TRBD1 matching over 8 bases. Germline CDR1 reads MGHRA; CDR2 reads YSYEKL. V dropped 6 bases and J dropped 2; count of bases not matched to a gene: 2. The CDR3 contains 13 residues. CDR3 sequence: CASRRQGNYGYTF. The CDR3 bases are TGCGCCAGCAGAAGACAGGGGAACTATGGCTACACCTTC.

This clone was counted at least ten times. The chain carries TRBV11-1 and TRBJ2-5, with D possibly matching TRBD1 (6 bases). The CDR3 has 15 amino acids. CDR1 is SGHAT, CDR2 FQDESV, per germline (reference sequence). Trimming took 5 bases from V and 0 from J, leaving 13 bases between them. CDR3: CASSPTGRDQETQYF. CDR3 in DNA: TGTGCCAGCAGCCCGACAGGAAGGGACCAAGAGACCCAGTACTTC.

This clone came up a few times. The rearrangement joins TRBV30 to TRBJ1-2, with D tentatively TRBD1 (6 bases). V lost 0 bases and J lost 7, with 18 bases in between. CDR1 is GTSNPN, CDR2 SVGIG, per germline (reference sequence). The CDR3 is 15 residues long. Here the CDR3 reads CAWSVRAGEVGGYTF. In DNA, the CDR3 is TGTGCCTGGAGTGTACGAGCAGGGGAGGTTGGTGGCTACACCTTC.

The gene calls are TRBV29-1 and TRBJ1-1, with D uncertain. V was pared by 1 base and J by 0 bases, with 9 bases between. The CDR3 totals 14 residues. Germline V gene data show CDR1 as SQVTM and CDR2 as ANQGSEA. The chain's CDR3 is CSVEGRGMNTEAFF. The CDR3 nucleotides read TGCAGCGTTGAAGGACGGGGAATGAACACTGAAGCTTTCTTT.

The CDR3, as DNA: TGTGCCAGCAGTACCAGACAGGGTCTCCAAGAGACCCAGTACTTC. Residues: CASSTRQGLQETQYF. This chain uses TRBV27 with TRBJ2-5; 7 nucleotides align to TRBD1. V shed 5 bases, J shed 1 base, and the junction held 7 bases outside the gene matches. Germline V gene lookup returns CDR1 MNHEY and CDR2 SMNVEV (reference sequence). CDR3 size: 15 residues.

In this sample, this clone turned up a few times. The gene calls are TRBV7-2 and TRBJ2-7, with TRBD2 matching 7 bases. CDR1 and CDR2 (germline): SGHTA, FQGNSA. Germline trimming cut 3 bases from V and 1 base from J; bases unmatched to any gene: 6. CDR3 length equals 15 residues. The CDR3 reads CASSFGGSRSYEQYF. CDR3 bases: TGTGCCAGCAGCTTCGGCGGGAGTCGGTCCTACGAGCAGTACTTC.

In this sample, this clone turned up a few times. The V and J genes are TRBV14 and TRBJ2-2; no definite D call. This CDR3 is built from 16 residues. Germline V gene data show CDR1 as SGHDN and CDR2 as FVKESK. V lost 0 bases and J lost 7, with 15 bases in between. CDR3 DNA: TGTGCCAGCAGCCAAGAATACGGGCCTCACATCGGGGAGCTGTTTTTT. It specifies CASSQEYGPHIGELFF.

This clone showed up just a few times. The CDR3 DNA reads TGTGCCAGCAGCTTAGGACTAGCGGGAGTCCTGTTCTTC. Encoded protein: CASSLGLAGVLFF. The J gene is TRBJ2-1, the V gene TRBV7-9; 12 bases match TRBD2. V was clipped by 1 base and J by 15 bases; unmatched bases: 4. This CDR3 spans 13 amino acids. CDR1 and CDR2 from the germline V gene are SEHNR and FQNEAQ (reference sequence).

This clone occurred once. This sequence joins TRBV29-1 and TRBJ2-1; weak D call: TRBD2 (6 bases). From germline, CDR1 is SQVTM and CDR2 ANQGSEA. The CDR3 length is 12 residues. V shed 7 bases and J shed 7 bases, with 14 bases lying between them. The CDR3 loop is CSAWTMQNEQFF. In DNA, the CDR3 is TGCAGCGCGTGGACTATGCAGAATGAGCAGTTCTTC.

This clone is labeled medium-sized (0.01 to 0.1%). The J gene is TRBJ2-7, the V gene TRBV4-1; 12 bases match TRBD2. Germline assignment: CDR1 MGHRA and CDR2 YSYEKL. V was clipped by 3 bases and J by 4 bases; unmatched bases: 1. The length of the CDR3 is 14 residues. CDR3 protein: CASSQGTSGYEQYF. CDR3 bases: TGCGCCAGCAGCCAGGGGACTAGCGGGTACGAGCAGTACTTC.

The V call is TRBV5-4, the J call TRBJ2-2; the D gene could be TRBD1 or TRBD2 (6 bases each). CDR3 length equals 13 residues. In germline, CDR1 is SGHNT, CDR2 YYREEE (reference sequence). Deletions cut 10 bases from V and 4 bases from J, with 14 bases between. In nucleotides, the CDR3 is TGTGCCGGGGGGCGGACGACCACCGGGGAGCTGTTTTTT. Protein: CAGGRTTTGELFF.

The chain recombines TRBV7-2 with TRBJ2-3, with D hard to call. CDR1 and CDR2 (germline): SGHTA, FQGNSA. V was clipped by 1 base and J by 5 bases, with 7 bases between them. The CDR3 is 13 residues long. The CDR3 protein is CASSLGTGDTQYF. CDR3 sequence (DNA): TGTGCCAGCAGCTTAGGCACCGGAGATACGCAGTATTTT.

This chain joins TRBV28 and TRBJ2-1; D tentatively reads TRBD1 or TRBD2 (5 bases each). The V end was cut by 4 bases, the J end by 11 bases, with 18 bases between. Germline CDR1 MDHEN, CDR2 SYDVKM. There are 14 residues in the CDR3. For the CDR3, the DNA is TGTGCCAGCAGTTCACCAACCGGGACCCAAAAGCAGTTCTTC. Its translation is CASSSPTGTQKQFF.

This clone has a handful of counts. The chain recombines TRBV4-3 with TRBJ2-1; 8 bases align to TRBD2. The CDR3 is 17 residues long. Per germline, CDR1 LGHNA and CDR2 YSLEER. V trimming: 4 bases; J trimming: 8 bases; junction bases outside the gene matches: 16. In DNA, the CDR3 is TGCGCCAGCAGCCCCACCCCGGGGGCAGCGGGAGTATATGAGCAGTTCTTC. It translates to CASSPTPGAAGVYEQFF.

This rearrangement joins TRBV30 to TRBJ2-3; D is perhaps TRBD1 or TRBD2 (6 bases each). The CDR3 spans 12 residues. V was shortened by 4 bases and J by 6 bases, with 11 bases between the two germline ends. Germline CDR1 is GTSNPN and CDR2 is SVGIG (reference sequence). The CDR3 protein is CAWKWGADTQYF. The CDR3 DNA reads as TGTGCCTGGAAATGGGGGGCGGATACGCAGTATTTT.

V usage is TRBV7-6 and J usage is TRBJ2-1, with 9 bases aligning to TRBD1. Trimming took 5 bases from V and 9 from J; bases not matched to a gene: 11. CDR3 length: 15 amino acids. From germline, CDR1 is SGHVS and CDR2 FNYEAQ. CDR3 bases: TGTGCCAGCAGCCCAAGGGACAGGGCAGGGGGTGAGCAGTTCTTC. It codes for CASSPRDRAGGEQFF.

The table lists this clone with a few counts. This chain joins TRBV9 and TRBJ2-1; perhaps TRBD2 as D (6 bases). V gave up 2 bases and J gave up 0 bases, with 9 bases separating them. The V gene's germline CDR1 is SGDLS and CDR2 YYNGEE. This CDR3 has 15 residues. The CDR3 sequence: CASSVIAASYNEQFF. The DNA for the CDR3 is TGTGCCAGCAGCGTCATAGCGGCCTCCTACAATGAGCAGTTCTTC.

Many counts were recorded for this clone. The rearrangement uses TRBV7-2 and TRBJ2-7; TRBD2 aligns across 9 bases. Looked up from germline, CDR1 is SGHTA and CDR2 is FQGNSA. Unmatched junction bases numbered 4, after V lost 3 bases and J lost 4 bases. The CDR3 covers 14 residues. For the CDR3, the DNA is TGTGCCAGCAGCTTTAGCGGGAGTAGATACGAGCAGTACTTC. This encodes CASSFSGSRYEQYF.

As concerns this clone: The same CDR3 can be traced to other DNA sequences in this sample. The chain combines TRBV29-1 with TRBJ2-1, with 9 bases aligning to TRBD2. The CDR3 runs 15 residues. Germline-derived CDR1 and CDR2 are SQVTM and ANQGSEA. Trimming at V came to 6 bases and at J to 7 bases, leaving 13 bases not matched to a gene. The CDR3 is CSVPGLATRSNEQFF. The DNA for the CDR3 is TGCAGCGTGCCGGGACTAGCCACGAGGAGTAATGAGCAGTTCTTC.

This clone was seen only a few times. This chain uses TRBV18 with TRBJ1-1; D is perhaps TRBD1 (5 bases). Germline values: CDR1 KGHSH, CDR2 LQKENI. The ends were cut back, 6 bases at V and 2 bases at J, with 10 bases in the middle. This CDR3 is 13 amino acids long. Here the CDR3 reads CASSQTDNTEAFF. CDR3 sequence (DNA): TGTGCCAGCTCTCAGACAGATAACACTGAAGCTTTCTTT.

The count of this clone is one. The chain is built from TRBV5-1 and TRBJ2-1; maybe TRBD2 (6 bases). Trimming removed 0 bases at V and 6 bases at J, with 13 bases between. Germline assignment: CDR1 SGHRS and CDR2 YFSETQ. This CDR3 is built from 15 residues. The CDR3 nucleotides read TGCGCCAGCAGCTTGGGGGCGGGAAGTTCCAATGAGCAGTTCTTC. This codes for CASSLGAGSSNEQFF.

The sample holds one count of this clone. This chain links TRBV5-1 with TRBJ2-1; TRBD2 agrees at 9 bases. The V and J ends lost 2 bases and 5 bases, in that order; junction bases with no gene match: 5. From germline, CDR1 is SGHRS and CDR2 YFSETQ. CDR3 length: 15 residues. CDR3 in amino acids: CASSFGTSPHNEQFF. The CDR3 nucleotides are TGCGCCAGCAGCTTTGGGACTAGCCCCCACAATGAGCAGTTCTTC. The complete variable domain, with remaining parts taken from reference TRBV5-1 and TRBJ2-1, reads KAGVTQTPRYLIKTRGQQVTLSCSPISGHRSVSWYQQTPGQGLQFLFEYFSETQRNKGNFPGRFSGRQFSNSRSEMNVSTLELGDSALYLCASSFGTSPHNEQFFGPGTRLTVL.

This clone was seen a few times. The chain has TRBV7-8 and TRBJ2-5; D remains unclear. V was cut by 5 bases and J by 5 bases, with 6 bases left in between. Per germline, CDR1 SGHVS and CDR2 FQNEAQ. There are 11 residues in the CDR3. The CDR3 nucleotides read TGTGCCAGCAGCCCTGGGGAGACCCAGTACTTC. It is translated as CASSPGETQYF.

The genes are TRBV28 and TRBJ2-7, with TRBD1 identical over 8 bases. The CDR3 is 13 amino acids. J lost 6 bases, V lost 2 bases, and 3 bases had no gene match. Looked up from germline, CDR1 is MDHEN and CDR2 is SYDVKM. For the CDR3, the DNA is TGTGCCAGCAGTTTACTACAGGGGGGCGAGCAGTACTTC. This codes for CASSLLQGGEQYF.

Only a few counts were recorded for this clone. V usage is TRBV5-4 and J usage is TRBJ1-2; D is unresolved. The CDR3 contains 14 residues. V lost 1 base and J 4 bases, leaving 11 bases between the germline ends. Germline CDR1 is SGHNT and CDR2 is YYREEE (reference sequence). The CDR3 DNA is TGTGCCAGCAGCTTGCCCGGAGGAACCTATGGCTACACCTTC. Translation: CASSLPGGTYGYTF.

This clone appeared a few times. The J gene is TRBJ2-7, the V gene TRBV5-5; possibly TRBD1 for D (6 bases). The CDR3 is 14 residues long. The germline V and J ends were trimmed by 5 bases and 7 bases, with 19 bases remaining between them. Germline CDR1 SGHKS, CDR2 YYEKEE (reference sequence). The CDR3 loop reads CASRGTHQLGEQYF. CDR3 in DNA: TGTGCCAGCAGAGGGACACATCAGCTCGGAGAGCAGTACTTC.

The gene calls are TRBV6-6 and TRBJ2-6; TRBD1 aligns across 9 bases. This CDR3 contains 16 residues. From germline, CDR1 is MNHNY and CDR2 SVGAGI (reference sequence). Losses at the gene ends were 7 bases for V and 4 bases for J; bases not matched to a gene: 8. The CDR3 bases are TGTGCCAGCACCCCCCGGACAGGGGTCGGGGCCAACGTCCTGACTTTC. Amino acid sequence: CASTPRTGVGANVLTF.

The gene calls are TRBV5-6 and TRBJ2-7; TRBD1 agrees at 9 bases. Germline V CDR1 and CDR2: SGHDT, YYEEEE. V lost 0 bases, J lost 4 bases, and 5 bases stayed unmatched. The CDR3 runs to 15 residues. The CDR3 DNA follows: TGTGCCAGCAGCTTGGTCGGGGACAGGGCGTACGAGCAGTACTTC. Translation gives CASSLVGDRAYEQYF.